The clone carrying this TCR beta chain was recorded a few times. Its antigen is as yet unknown. This record belongs to a study of T cell repertoires in cytomegalovirus infection. Across the whole study: A matching HLA type, together with CMV infection, was signaled by public TCR beta signatures.

TCRdb processed the reads anew with MiXCR; each CDR3 protein has one entry. The sample shows approximately 150,000 distinct CDR3 sequences, roughly 15% of them seen only once. Germline CDR1 reads SEHNR; CDR2 reads FQNEAQ (reference sequence). This CDR3 comprises 13 residues. Between the trimmed V and J ends, which lost 6 bases and 5 bases, there was a span of 14 bases. General study points: Clonotype analysis showed dominance of the ex vivo response by HLA-C-restricted CMV-specific TCR beta clonotypes. Summed public TCR beta family frequency identified CMV carriers bearing the relevant HLA.

The sequence came from a human donor in good health (CMV status not recorded). Some clones in this sample may be carry-over from other donors' samples. Sequencing input: CD8+ T cells from PBMCs. The rearrangement links TRBV7-9 to TRBJ2-7; maybe TRBD1 (5 bases). This chain's CDR3 is CASSPGSRDEQYF. The CDR3 DNA reads as TGTGCCAGCAGTCCAGGGTCTAGGGACGAGCAGTACTTC.